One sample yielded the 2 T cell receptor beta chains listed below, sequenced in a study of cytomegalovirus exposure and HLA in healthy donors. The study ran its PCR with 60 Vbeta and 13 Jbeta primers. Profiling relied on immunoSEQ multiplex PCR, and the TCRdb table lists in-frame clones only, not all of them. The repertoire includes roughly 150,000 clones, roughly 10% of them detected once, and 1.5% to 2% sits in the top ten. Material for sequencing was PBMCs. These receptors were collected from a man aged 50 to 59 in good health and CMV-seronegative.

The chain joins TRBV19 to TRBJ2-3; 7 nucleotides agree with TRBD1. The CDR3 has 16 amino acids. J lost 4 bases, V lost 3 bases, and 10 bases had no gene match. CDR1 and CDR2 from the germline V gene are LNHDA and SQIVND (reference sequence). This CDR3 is CASSILTGSIPDTQYF. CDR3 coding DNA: TGTGCCAGTAGTATCCTGACAGGGTCTATTCCAGATACGCAGTATTTT. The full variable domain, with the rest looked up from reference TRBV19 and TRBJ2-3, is DGGITQSPKYLFRKEGQNVTLSCEQNLNHDAMYWYRQDPGQGLRLIYYSQIVNDFQKGDIAEGYSVSREKKESFPLTVTSAQKNPTAFYLCASSILTGSIPDTQYFGPGTRLTVL.

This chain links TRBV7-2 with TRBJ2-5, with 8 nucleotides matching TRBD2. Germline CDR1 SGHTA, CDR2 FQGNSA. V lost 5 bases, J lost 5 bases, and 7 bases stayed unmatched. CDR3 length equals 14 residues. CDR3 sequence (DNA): TGTGCCAGCAGCCGGGGGGGGGCCTCCGAGACCCAGTACTTC. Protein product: CASSRGGASETQYF.